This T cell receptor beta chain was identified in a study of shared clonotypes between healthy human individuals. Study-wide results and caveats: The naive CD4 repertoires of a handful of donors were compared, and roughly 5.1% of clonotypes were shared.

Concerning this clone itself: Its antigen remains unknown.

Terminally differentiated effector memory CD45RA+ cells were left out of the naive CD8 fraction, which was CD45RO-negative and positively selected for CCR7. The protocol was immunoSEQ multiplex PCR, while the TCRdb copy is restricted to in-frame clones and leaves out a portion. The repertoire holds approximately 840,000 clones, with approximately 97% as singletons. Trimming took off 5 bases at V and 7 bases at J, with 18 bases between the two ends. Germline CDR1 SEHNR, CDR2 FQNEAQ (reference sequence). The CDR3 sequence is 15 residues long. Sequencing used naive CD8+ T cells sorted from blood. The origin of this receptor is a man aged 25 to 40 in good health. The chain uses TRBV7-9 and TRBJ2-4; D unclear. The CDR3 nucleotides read TGTGCCAGCAGCCCGCCGCGAACGGCGATTAACATTCAGTACTTC. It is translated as CASSPPRTAINIQYF.